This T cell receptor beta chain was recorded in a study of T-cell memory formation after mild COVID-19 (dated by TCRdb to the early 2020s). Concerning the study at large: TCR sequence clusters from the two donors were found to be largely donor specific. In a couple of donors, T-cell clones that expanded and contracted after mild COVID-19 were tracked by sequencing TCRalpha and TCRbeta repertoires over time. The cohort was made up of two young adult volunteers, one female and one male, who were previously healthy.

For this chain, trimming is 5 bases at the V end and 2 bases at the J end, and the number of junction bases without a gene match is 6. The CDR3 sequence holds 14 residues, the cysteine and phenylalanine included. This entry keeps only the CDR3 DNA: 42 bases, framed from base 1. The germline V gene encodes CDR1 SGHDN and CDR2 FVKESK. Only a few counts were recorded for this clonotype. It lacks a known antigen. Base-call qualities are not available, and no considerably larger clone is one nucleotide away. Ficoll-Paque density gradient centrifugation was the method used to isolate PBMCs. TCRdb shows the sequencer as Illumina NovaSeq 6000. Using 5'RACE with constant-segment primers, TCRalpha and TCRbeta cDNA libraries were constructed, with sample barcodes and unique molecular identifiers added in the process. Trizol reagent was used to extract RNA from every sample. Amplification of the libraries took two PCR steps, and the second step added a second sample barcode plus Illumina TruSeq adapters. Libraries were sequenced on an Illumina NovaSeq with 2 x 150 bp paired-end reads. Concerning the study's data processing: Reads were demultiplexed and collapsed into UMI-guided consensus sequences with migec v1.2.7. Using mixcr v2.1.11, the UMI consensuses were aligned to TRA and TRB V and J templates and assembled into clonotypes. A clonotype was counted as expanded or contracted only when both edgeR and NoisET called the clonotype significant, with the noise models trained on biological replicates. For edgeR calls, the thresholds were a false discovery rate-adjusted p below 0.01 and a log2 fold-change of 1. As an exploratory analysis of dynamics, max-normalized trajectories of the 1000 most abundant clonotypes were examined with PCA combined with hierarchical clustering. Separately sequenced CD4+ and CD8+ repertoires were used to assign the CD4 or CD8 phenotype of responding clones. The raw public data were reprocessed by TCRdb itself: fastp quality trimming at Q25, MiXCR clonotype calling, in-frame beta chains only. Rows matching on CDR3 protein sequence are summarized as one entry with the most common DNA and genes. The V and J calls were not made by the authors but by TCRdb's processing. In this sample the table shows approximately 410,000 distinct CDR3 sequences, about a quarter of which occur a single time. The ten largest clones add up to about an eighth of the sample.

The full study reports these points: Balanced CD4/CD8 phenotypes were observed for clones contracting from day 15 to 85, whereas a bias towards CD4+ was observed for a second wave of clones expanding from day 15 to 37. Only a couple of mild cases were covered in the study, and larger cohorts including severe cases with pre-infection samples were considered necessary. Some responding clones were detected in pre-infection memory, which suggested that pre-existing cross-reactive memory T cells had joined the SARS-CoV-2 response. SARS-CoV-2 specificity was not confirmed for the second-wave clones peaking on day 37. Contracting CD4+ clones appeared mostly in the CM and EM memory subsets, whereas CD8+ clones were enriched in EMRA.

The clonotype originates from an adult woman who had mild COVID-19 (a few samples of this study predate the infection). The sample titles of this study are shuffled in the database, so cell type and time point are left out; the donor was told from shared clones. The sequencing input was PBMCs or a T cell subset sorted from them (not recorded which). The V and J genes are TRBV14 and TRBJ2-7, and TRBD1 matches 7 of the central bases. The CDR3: CASSKTGPTYEQYF. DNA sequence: TGTGCCAGCAGCAAGACAGGGCCTACCTACGAGCAGTACTTC.